A selection of T cell receptor beta chains follows, all from one sample in a study of T cell responses to AZD1222 COVID-19 vaccine. Generated by immunoSEQ multiplex PCR, the TCRdb table keeps only in-frame clones and is missing some. The sample yields roughly 180,000 clones, approximately 92% seen once. The specimen was peripheral blood, collected 28 days after the second dose of the MenACWY control vaccine. The source is an adult who received the MenACWY meningococcal vaccine as a control. Both conserved end residues are trimmed from each CDR3. Fields, in order: V gene, CDR3 protein.

>TRBV19
ASSMWRLSPTDTQY
>TRBV15
ATSTDRGSYEQY
>TRBV15
ATSRDSGSQNIQY
>TRBV9
ASSVRDRGEKLF
>TRBV25-1
ASRQTGHSGNTIY
>TRBV29-1
SVGRTTSSYEQY
>TRBV19
ASSIPGTATSVSGNTIY
>TRBV5-1
ASSPGRTSLEAF
>TRBV19
ASSTRQGLREETQY
>TRBV5-6
ASSPGPMNTEAF
>TRBV10-2
ASSDPGSKMAQH
>TRBV7-9
ASSTRTGIGIETQY
>TRBV23-1
ASSQIGGANGDT
>TRBV19
ASSIGLRNGLF
>TRBV5-1
ASSVEGGYGYT
>TRBV10-3
AISGSLGAGGGGEQF
>TRBV7-2
ASSLVPGGVGGYT
>TRBV7-6
ASSLIGDLNQPQH